Sequencing of this TCR beta chain was carried out in a study of T cells in Graves' hyperthyroidism and ophthalmopathy. Amplification yielded TCR beta CDR3 regions, with RNA transcripts as the source. A first-round RT-PCR of the TCR CDR3 used the HTBI primer set. TCRdb passed the multiplex PCR reads through MiXCR, listing each CDR3 protein once. The sample lists 650,000 to 750,000 distinct CDR3 sequences; around 15% were seen once. At least ten counts were recorded for this clonotype. The V end was cut by 8 bases, the J end by 4 bases, with 20 bases between. From germline, CDR1 is SGHAT and CDR2 FQDESV (reference sequence). The CDR3 is made up of 15 amino acids.

The chain has TRBV11-1 and TRBJ1-1; unclear D gene. This receptor was identified in a woman aged 18-30 years with Graves' hyperthyroidism. The sample taken for sequencing was blood. CDR3 sequence reads: CASGPPGVPRTEAFF. The CDR3 DNA follows: TGTGCCAGCGGACCCCCTGGGGTCCCCCGCACTGAAGCTTTCTTT.